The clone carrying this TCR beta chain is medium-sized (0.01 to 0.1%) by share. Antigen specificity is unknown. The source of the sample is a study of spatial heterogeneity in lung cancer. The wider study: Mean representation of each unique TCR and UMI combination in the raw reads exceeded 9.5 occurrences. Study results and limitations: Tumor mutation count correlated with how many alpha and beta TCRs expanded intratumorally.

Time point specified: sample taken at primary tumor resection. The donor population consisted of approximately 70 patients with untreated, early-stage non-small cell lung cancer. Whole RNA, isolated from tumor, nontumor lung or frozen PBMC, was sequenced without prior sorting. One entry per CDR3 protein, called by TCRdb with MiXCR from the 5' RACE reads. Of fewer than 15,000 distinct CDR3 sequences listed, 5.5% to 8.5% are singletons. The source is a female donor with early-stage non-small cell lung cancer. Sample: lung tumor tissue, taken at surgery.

For the CDR3, the DNA is TGTGCCAGCAGCTCCGGGACAGGGCCCGGCTACACCTTC. It codes for CASSSGTGPGYTF. This chain links TRBV6-2 or TRBV6-3 with TRBJ1-2, with TRBD1 matching over 9 bases. Germline CDR1 is MNHEY and CDR2 is SVGEGT. Trimming removed 6 bases from V and 8 bases from J; junction bases left unmatched: 7. The CDR3 extends over 13 amino acids.